This TCR beta chain was identified in a study of T cell clones after liver transplantation. Across the whole study: Patients counted as tolerant after at least one year off all immunosuppression, enzymes not exceeding twice normal.

Germline CDR1 SGHTA, CDR2 FQGNSA. The CDR3 extends over 15 amino acids. V was shortened by 5 bases and J by 5 bases, with 18 bases between the two germline ends. Study-level points and caveats: Graft donor-reactive T cells possibly entered the graft instead of undergoing deletion.

Clones were sequenced by immunoSEQ multiplex PCR, and TCRdb holds only the in-frame ones, with some missing. The repertoire consists of about 9,100 clones, with about 75% occurring once and the leading ten covering about 18%. The count of this clone is one. Its antigen is still unknown. This material consisted of CD8+ T cells from blood, taken before liver transplant. The chain joins TRBV7-2 to TRBJ1-1, with D maybe TRBD1 (6 bases). The sequence came from a human donor who received a liver transplant. CDR3 nucleotides: TGTGCCAGCAGCCCCCCAACGTTTGGGACAACTGAAGCTTTCTTT. It codes for CASSPPTFGTTEAFF.